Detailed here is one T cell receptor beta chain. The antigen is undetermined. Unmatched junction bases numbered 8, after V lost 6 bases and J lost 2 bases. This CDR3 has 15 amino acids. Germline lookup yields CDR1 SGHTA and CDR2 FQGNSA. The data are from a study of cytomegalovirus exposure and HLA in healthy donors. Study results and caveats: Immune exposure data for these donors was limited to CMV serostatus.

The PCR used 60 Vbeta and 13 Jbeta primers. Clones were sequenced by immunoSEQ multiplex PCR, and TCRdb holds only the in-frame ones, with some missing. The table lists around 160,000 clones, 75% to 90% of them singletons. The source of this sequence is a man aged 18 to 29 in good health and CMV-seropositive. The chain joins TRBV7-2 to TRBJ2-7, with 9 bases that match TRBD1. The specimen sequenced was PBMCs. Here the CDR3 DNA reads TGTGCCAGCAGTTCGACAGGGGGAAGGACCTACGAGCAGTACTTC. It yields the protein CASSSTGGRTYEQYF.